Presented here are 19 T cell receptor beta chains from one specimen sequenced in a study of OX40 agonist ivuxolimab in advanced cancers. Libraries were prepared by immunoSEQ multiplex PCR; TCRdb keeps only in-frame clonotypes and omits some of them. The repertoire holds 82,000 or so clones, about 85% seen once, with around 2.3% in the top ten. Sequenced material: CD4+ or CD8+ T cells sorted from blood, taken in a trial of the OX40 agonist ivuxolimab. The source is an adult with an advanced solid tumor such as melanoma, head and neck, liver or kidney cancer.

V is TRBV6-5 and J is TRBJ2-5; either TRBD1 or TRBD2 may fit D (5 bases each). From germline, CDR1 is MNHEY and CDR2 SVGAGI. The CDR3 consists of 13 residues. V was cut by 2 bases and J by 5 bases, with 9 bases left in between. CDR3: CASSYGGYETQYF. In nucleotides, the CDR3 is TGTGCCAGCAGTTACGGGGGATATGAGACCCAGTACTTC.

The rearrangement links TRBV6-5 to TRBJ2-7; possible D gene TRBD2, 7 bases. Per germline, CDR1 MNHEY and CDR2 SVGAGI. This CDR3 has 15 amino acids. V was clipped by 8 bases and J by 0 bases, with 17 bases between them. CDR3 residues: CASRRGGTSSYEQYF. For the CDR3, the DNA is TGTGCCAGCCGGAGGGGGGGAACCAGCTCCTACGAGCAGTACTTC.

This chain connects TRBV11-2 to TRBJ2-3, with D possibly TRBD2 on 6 matching bases. Germline V gene data show CDR1 as SGHAT and CDR2 as FQNNGV. The CDR3 totals 14 residues. Trimming pared 5 bases from V and 4 bases from J, leaving 13 bases between. CDR3 residues: CASSPYRRADTQYF. CDR3 DNA sequence: TGTGCCAGCAGCCCGTACAGGAGGGCAGATACGCAGTATTTT.

The chain carries TRBV7-3 and TRBJ1-2; D is unclear. Germline V CDR1 and CDR2: SGHTA, FQGTGA. This CDR3 contains 13 residues. V was trimmed by 2 bases and J by 3 bases, leaving 7 bases between them. The CDR3 is CASSLGVDYGYTF. In nucleotides, the CDR3 is TGTGCCAGCAGCTTAGGGGTCGACTATGGCTACACCTTC.

A single count supports this clone. The chain employs TRBV7-2 and TRBJ1-4, with D perhaps matching TRBD1 (5 bases). Germline CDR1 and CDR2: SGHTA and FQGNSA. Trimming took off 6 bases at V and 9 bases at J, with 14 bases between the two ends. The CDR3 has 13 residues. CDR3 nucleotides: TGTGCCAGCAGGCTAGTGGGGGAGCAAAAACTGTTTTTT. This sequence encodes CASRLVGEQKLFF.

The chain is built from TRBV5-1 and TRBJ2-2; the match to TRBD1 covers 11 bases. The CDR3 has 16 amino acids. With 3 bases clipped from V and 5 bases from J, the junction kept 6 bases outside the gene matches. Germline CDR1 is SGHRS and CDR2 is YFSETQ. The CDR3 spells CASSSGQGAGTGELFF. CDR3 sequence (DNA): TGCGCCAGCAGCTCCGGACAGGGGGCTGGGACCGGGGAGCTGTTTTTT. Complete variable domain (other parts from reference TRBV5-1 and TRBJ2-2): KAGVTQTPRYLIKTRGQQVTLSCSPISGHRSVSWYQQTPGQGLQFLFEYFSETQRNKGNFPGRFSGRQFSNSRSEMNVSTLELGDSALYLCASSSGQGAGTGELFFGEGSRLTVL.

The chain has TRBV15 and TRBJ2-5; the match to TRBD1 covers 9 bases. CDR3 size: 16 residues. After removal of 6 bases from V and 2 bases from J, the junction contained 10 bases not matched to a gene. Germline V gives CDR1 LNHNV, CDR2 YYDKDF (reference sequence). CDR3 loop: CATRKLKTGGQETQYF. CDR3 sequence (DNA): TGTGCCACCAGAAAATTAAAGACAGGGGGACAAGAGACCCAGTACTTC.

The chain employs TRBV11-2 and TRBJ2-3; 9 nucleotides line up with TRBD1. J lost 3 bases, V lost 5 bases, and 12 bases had no gene match. The CDR3 is 17 residues long. CDR1 and CDR2 (germline): SGHAT, FQNNGV. The chain's CDR3 is CASSPGRDRVGTDTQYF. CDR3 nucleotide sequence: TGTGCCAGCAGCCCCGGCCGGGACAGGGTTGGGACAGATACGCAGTATTTT.

The J gene is TRBJ2-3, the V gene TRBV19; 7 bases agree with TRBD2. This CDR3 has 15 residues. Germline CDR1 is LNHDA and CDR2 is SQIVND (reference sequence). The V gene end was trimmed by 6 bases and the J gene end by 5 bases; junction bases not matched to a gene: 11. This CDR3 reads CASRPDSRGLDTQYF. Written as DNA, the CDR3 is TGTGCCAGTAGACCCGACTCGCGGGGGTTAGATACGCAGTATTTT.

This chain connects TRBV6-5 to TRBJ1-2; 7 nucleotides match TRBD1. The CDR3 loop spans 15 amino acids. With 0 bases clipped from V and 8 bases from J, the junction kept 9 bases outside the gene matches. The V gene's germline CDR1 is MNHEY and CDR2 SVGAGI. The CDR3 here is CASSYSPRQGWGYTF. The CDR3 region has the DNA TGTGCCAGCAGTTACTCGCCTAGACAGGGATGGGGCTACACCTTC.

The chain employs TRBV6-6 and TRBJ1-1, with D uncertain. Per germline, CDR1 MNHNY and CDR2 SVGAGI (reference sequence). V was pared by 0 bases and J by 4 bases, with 12 bases between. This CDR3 has 15 amino acids. The CDR3 DNA is TGTGCCAGCAGTTACTCGGGAGATCCCGGCACTGAAGCTTTCTTT. It encodes CASSYSGDPGTEAFF.

The V and J genes are TRBV28 and TRBJ2-3; D unclear. CDR1 is MDHEN and CDR2 is SYDVKM in the germline V gene. The CDR3 runs to 12 residues. With 6 bases removed from V and 3 bases from J, the gap between germline ends came to 7 bases. This chain's CDR3 is CASSYPTDTQYF. The CDR3 DNA is TGTGCCAGCAGCTATCCTACAGATACGCAGTATTTT. The whole variable domain, remainder taken from reference TRBV28 and TRBJ2-3, is DVKVTQSSRYLVKRTGEKVFLECVQDMDHENMFWYRQDPGLGLRLIYFSYDVKMKEKGDIPEGYSVSREKKERFSLILESASTNQTSMYLCASSYPTDTQYFGPGTRLTVL.

The J gene is TRBJ1-5, the V gene TRBV6-5; weak D call: TRBD1 (5 bases). Trimming removed 5 bases from V and 10 bases from J, with 12 bases in between. CDR3 length: 12 residues. From germline, CDR1 is MNHEY and CDR2 SVGAGI. The CDR3 DNA sequence: TGTGCCAGCAGTACGAGGGGCTCCCCCCAGCATTTT. Encoded protein: CASSTRGSPQHF.

V and J are TRBV5-4 and TRBJ2-1; D is possibly TRBD2 (6 bases). CDR3 length: 15 residues. The germline V gene has CDR1 SGHNT and CDR2 YYREEE (reference sequence). The V end lost 4 bases, the J end lost 2 bases, and 13 bases lay between the germline ends. CDR3 protein: CASSRDSGTYNEQFF. The CDR3 bases are TGTGCCAGCAGCCGGGACTCAGGGACCTACAATGAGCAGTTCTTC.

The chain couples TRBV5-4 to TRBJ2-7, with 9 bases fitting TRBD2. CDR3 length equals 15 residues. The V segment lost 5 bases and the J segment 3 bases; nucleotides outside the gene matches: 9. Germline V lookup: CDR1 SGHNT, CDR2 YYREEE (reference sequence). The CDR3 DNA follows: TGTGCCAGCAGTGCTGCTAATAGCGGGGGCTACGAGCAGTACTTC. This encodes CASSAANSGGYEQYF.

The J gene is TRBJ1-4, the V gene TRBV9; 7 nucleotides align to TRBD1. The germline gives CDR1 SGDLS, CDR2 YYNGEE. V gave up 3 bases and J gave up 7 bases; unmatched junction bases: 9. The CDR3 has 15 amino acids. The CDR3 DNA follows: TGTGCCAGCAGCGGGGCCGGACAGGAGAGTGAAAAACTGTTTTTT. It specifies CASSGAGQESEKLFF. Together with reference TRBV9 and TRBJ1-4, the CDR3 gives the full variable domain: DSGVTQTPKHLITATGQRVTLRCSPRSGDLSVYWYQQSLDQGLQFLIQYYNGEERAKGNILERFSAQQFPDLHSELNLSSLELGDSALYFCASSGAGQESEKLFFGSGTQLSVL.

This chain joins TRBV7-8 and TRBJ1-6; 9 nucleotides align to TRBD1. With 5 bases clipped from V and 7 bases from J, the junction kept 3 bases outside the gene matches. This CDR3 is 14 amino acids long. Germline CDR1 SGHVS, CDR2 FQNEAQ. The CDR3 DNA reads as TGTGCCAGCAGCCGGACAGGGGAAAATTCACCCCTCCACTTT. Translated: CASSRTGENSPLHF.

This chain links TRBV20-1 with TRBJ2-5; no clear D gene. The V gene lost 5 bases and the J gene lost 2 bases, with 3 bases spanning the gap. The CDR3 runs 10 residues. CDR1 is DFQATT, CDR2 SNEGSKA, per germline (reference sequence). CDR3 amino acids: CSASQETQYF. CDR3 DNA sequence: TGCAGTGCTTCACAAGAGACCCAGTACTTC.

The gene calls are TRBV4-2 and TRBJ2-1, with unresolved D. CDR3 length: 14 residues. Germline CDR1 is LGHNA and CDR2 is YNFKEQ. The V end lost 1 base, the J end lost 3 bases, and 7 bases lay between the germline ends. CDR3 loop: CASSQVQSYNEQFF. The DNA of the CDR3 is TGTGCCAGCAGCCAAGTACAGAGCTACAATGAGCAGTTCTTC.